Described below is a single T cell receptor (beta chain) sequence and its context. Antigen unknown. TCRdb recomputed calls from the reads with MiXCR, one row per CDR3 protein. The sample records tens of thousands of distinct CDR3 sequences, 20% to 25% being singletons. This record belongs to a study of T cell repertoires in cytomegalovirus infection. The overall study: The authors used CMV epitopes that were HLA-C-restricted (recently identified) and HLA-B-restricted (well studied). Public TCR beta signatures marked donors with CMV infection and the matching HLA.

Germline CDR1 reads MNHEY; CDR2 reads SVGAGI. V dropped 6 bases and J dropped 4 bases, with 15 bases sitting between them. The CDR3 is 14 residues long. Study-level points and caveats: The response measured ex vivo was dominated by TCR beta clonotypes (HLA-C-restricted and CMV-specific). Public TCR beta family frequency separated CMV-and-HLA carriers, including in an independent cohort.

The rearrangement links TRBV6-5 to TRBJ1-1; D unclear. The clonotype originates from a human donor in good health (CMV status not recorded). Some clones in this sample may be carry-over from other donors' samples. The sequences come from CD8+ T cells from cultured PBMCs, collected from culture after CMV antigen stimulation. The CDR3 bases are TGTGCCAGCAGGACTTCCCAGTTCCTCACTGAAGCTTTCTTT. It encodes CASRTSQFLTEAFF.